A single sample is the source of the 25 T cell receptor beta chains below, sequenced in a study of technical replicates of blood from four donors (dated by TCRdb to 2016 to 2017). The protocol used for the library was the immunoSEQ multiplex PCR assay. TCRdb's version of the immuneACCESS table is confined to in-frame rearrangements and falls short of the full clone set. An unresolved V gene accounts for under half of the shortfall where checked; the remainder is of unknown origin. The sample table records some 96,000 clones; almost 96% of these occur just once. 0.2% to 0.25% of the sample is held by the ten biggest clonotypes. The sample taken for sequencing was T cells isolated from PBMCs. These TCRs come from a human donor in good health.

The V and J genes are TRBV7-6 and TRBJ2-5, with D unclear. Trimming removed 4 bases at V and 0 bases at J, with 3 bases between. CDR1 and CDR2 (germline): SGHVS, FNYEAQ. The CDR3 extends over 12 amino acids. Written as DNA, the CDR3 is TGTGCCAGCAGCTCGTACCAAGAGACCCAGTACTTC. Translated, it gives CASSSYQETQYF.

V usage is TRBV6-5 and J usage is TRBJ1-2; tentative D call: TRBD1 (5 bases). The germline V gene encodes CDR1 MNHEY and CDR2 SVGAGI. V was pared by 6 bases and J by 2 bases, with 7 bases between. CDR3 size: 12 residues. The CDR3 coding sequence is TGTGCCAGCAGAAAGGGGAACTATGGCTACACCTTC. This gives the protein CASRKGNYGYTF.

The CDR3 DNA reads TGTGCCAGCAGCTTATGGACAGGCGGCCCCTTGTTTAATGGCTACACCTTC. Translated: CASSLWTGGPLFNGYTF. The chain uses TRBV11-2 and TRBJ1-2; 7 bases are shared with TRBD1. Per the germline V gene, CDR1 is SGHAT and CDR2 is FQNNGV. J was trimmed by 6 bases and V by 2 bases; bases with no gene match: 15. The CDR3 is made up of 17 amino acids.

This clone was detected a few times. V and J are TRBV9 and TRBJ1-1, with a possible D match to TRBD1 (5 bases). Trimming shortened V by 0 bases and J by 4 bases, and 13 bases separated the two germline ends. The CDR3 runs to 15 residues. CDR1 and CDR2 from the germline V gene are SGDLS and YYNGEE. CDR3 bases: TGTGCCAGCAGCGTAGAAGGGGTGAAAGGCACTGAAGCTTTCTTT. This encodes CASSVEGVKGTEAFF.

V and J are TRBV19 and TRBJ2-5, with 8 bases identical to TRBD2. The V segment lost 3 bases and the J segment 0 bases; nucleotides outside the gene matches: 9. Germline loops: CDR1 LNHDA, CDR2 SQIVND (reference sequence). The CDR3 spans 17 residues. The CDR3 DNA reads TGTGCCAGTAGTATCCAAGCGGGGGAAACGTACCAAGAGACCCAGTACTTC. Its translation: CASSIQAGETYQETQYF.

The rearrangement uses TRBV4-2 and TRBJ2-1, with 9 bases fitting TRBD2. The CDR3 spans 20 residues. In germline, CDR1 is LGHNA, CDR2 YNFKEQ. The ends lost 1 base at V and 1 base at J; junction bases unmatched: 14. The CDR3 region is CASSQVGGRAPGKSYNEQFF. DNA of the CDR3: TGTGCCAGCAGCCAAGTCGGCGGGAGGGCCCCGGGAAAGTCCTACAATGAGCAGTTCTTC.

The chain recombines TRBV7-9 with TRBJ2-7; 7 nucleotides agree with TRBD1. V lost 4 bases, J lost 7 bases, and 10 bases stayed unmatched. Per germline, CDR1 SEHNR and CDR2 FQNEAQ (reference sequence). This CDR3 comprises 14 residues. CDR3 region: CASSSTTGEWEQYF. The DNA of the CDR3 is TGTGCCAGCAGCTCGACTACAGGGGAATGGGAGCAGTACTTC.

CDR3 region: CASSLQGTINSPLHF. In DNA form, the CDR3 reads TGTGCCAGCAGCCTCCAGGGTACTATTAATTCACCCCTCCACTTT. The chain is built from TRBV11-2 and TRBJ1-6, with D perhaps matching TRBD1 (5 bases). Trimming removed 5 bases at V and 6 bases at J, with 14 bases between. Germline V gene data show CDR1 as SGHAT and CDR2 as FQNNGV. CDR3 length equals 15 residues. The variable domain in full, completed from reference TRBV11-2 and TRBJ1-6, reads EAGVAQSPRYKIIEKRQSVAFWCNPISGHATLYWYQQILGQGPKLLIQFQNNGVVDDSQLPKDRFSAERLKGVDSTLKIQPAKLEDSAVYLCASSLQGTINSPLHFGNGTRLTVT.

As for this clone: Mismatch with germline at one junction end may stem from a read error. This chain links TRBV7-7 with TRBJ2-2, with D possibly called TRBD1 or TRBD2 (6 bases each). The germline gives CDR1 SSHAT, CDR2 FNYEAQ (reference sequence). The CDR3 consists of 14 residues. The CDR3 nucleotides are TGTGCTAGCAGGGGACTTCAGAACACCGGGGAGCTGTTTTTT. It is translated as CASRGLQNTGELFF.

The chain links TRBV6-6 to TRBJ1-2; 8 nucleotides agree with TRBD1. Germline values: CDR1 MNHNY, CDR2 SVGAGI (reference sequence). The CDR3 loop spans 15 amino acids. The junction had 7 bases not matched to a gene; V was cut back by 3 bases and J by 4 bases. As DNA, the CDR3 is TGTGCCAGCAGTTATTCAGGGGGCGGGGGCTATGGCTACACCTTC. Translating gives CASSYSGGGGYGYTF.

Written as DNA, the CDR3 is TGTGCCAGCTGCTTGGGGGGGACCAAACTGTTTTTT. It encodes CASCLGGTKLFF. This chain joins TRBV28 and TRBJ1-4, with D perhaps TRBD1 (5 bases). The germline V and J ends were trimmed by 8 bases and 11 bases, with 15 bases remaining between them. The germline V gene encodes CDR1 MDHEN and CDR2 SYDVKM. This CDR3 has 12 amino acids.

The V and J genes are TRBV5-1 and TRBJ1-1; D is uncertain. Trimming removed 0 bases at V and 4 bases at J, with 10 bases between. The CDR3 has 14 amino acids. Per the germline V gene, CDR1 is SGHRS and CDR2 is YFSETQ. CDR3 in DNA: TGCGCCAGCAGCTTGGCCCTACCTAGCACTGAAGCTTTCTTT. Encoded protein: CASSLALPSTEAFF.

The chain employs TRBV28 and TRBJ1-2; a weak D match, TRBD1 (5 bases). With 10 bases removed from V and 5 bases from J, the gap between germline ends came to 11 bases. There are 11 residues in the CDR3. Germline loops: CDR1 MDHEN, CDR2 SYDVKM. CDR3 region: CATTQVYGYTF. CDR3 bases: TGTGCCACTACACAGGTTTATGGCTACACCTTC.

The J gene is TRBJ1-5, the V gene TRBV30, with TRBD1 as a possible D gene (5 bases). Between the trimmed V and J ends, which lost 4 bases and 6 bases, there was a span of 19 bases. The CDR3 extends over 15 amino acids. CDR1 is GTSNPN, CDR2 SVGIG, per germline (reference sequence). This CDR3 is CAWTADGAGGQPQHF. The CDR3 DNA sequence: TGTGCCTGGACCGCTGACGGAGCGGGGGGTCAGCCCCAGCATTTT.

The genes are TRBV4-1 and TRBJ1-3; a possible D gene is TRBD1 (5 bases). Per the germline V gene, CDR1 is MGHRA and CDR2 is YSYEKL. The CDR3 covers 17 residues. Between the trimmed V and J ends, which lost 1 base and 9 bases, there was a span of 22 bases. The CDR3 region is CASSQAASQRGIGTIYF. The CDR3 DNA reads TGCGCCAGCAGCCAAGCGGCCAGTCAAAGGGGTATCGGCACCATATATTTT.

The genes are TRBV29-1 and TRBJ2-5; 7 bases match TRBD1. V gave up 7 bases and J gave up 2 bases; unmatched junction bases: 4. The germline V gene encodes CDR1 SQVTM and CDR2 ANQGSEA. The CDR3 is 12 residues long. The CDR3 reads CSAGDRQETQYF. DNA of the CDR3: TGCAGCGCCGGGGACAGACAAGAGACCCAGTACTTC.

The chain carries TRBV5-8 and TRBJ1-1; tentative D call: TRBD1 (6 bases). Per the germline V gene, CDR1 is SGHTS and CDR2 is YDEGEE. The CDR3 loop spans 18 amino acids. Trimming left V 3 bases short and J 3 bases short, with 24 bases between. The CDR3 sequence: CASSSHTGTRTRYTEAFF. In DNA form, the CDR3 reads TGTGCCAGCAGCTCGCATACAGGGACGCGAACCCGGTACACTGAAGCTTTCTTT. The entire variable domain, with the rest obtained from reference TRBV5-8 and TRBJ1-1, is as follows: EAGVTQSPTHLIKTRGQQATLRCSPISGHTSVYWYQQALGLGLQFLLWYDEGEERNRGNFPPRFSGRQFPNYSSELNVNALELEDSALYLCASSSHTGTRTRYTEAFFGQGTRLTVV.

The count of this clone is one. DNA for the CDR3: TGTGCCACCGGGACAGGGCACTCCTACGAGCAGTACTTC. It yields the protein CATGTGHSYEQYF. The V call is TRBV25-1, the J call TRBJ2-7; 9 bases are shared with TRBD1. Germline assignment: CDR1 MGHDK and CDR2 SYGVNS. The CDR3 contains 13 residues. The trim removed 10 bases at V and 0 bases at J, leaving 4 bases unmatched.

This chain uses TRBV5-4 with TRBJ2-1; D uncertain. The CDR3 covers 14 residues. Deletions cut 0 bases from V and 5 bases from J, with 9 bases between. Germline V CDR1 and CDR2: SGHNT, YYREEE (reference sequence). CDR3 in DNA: TGTGCCAGCAGCTTGGTGGCCGATAACAATGAGCAGTTCTTC. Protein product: CASSLVADNNEQFF.

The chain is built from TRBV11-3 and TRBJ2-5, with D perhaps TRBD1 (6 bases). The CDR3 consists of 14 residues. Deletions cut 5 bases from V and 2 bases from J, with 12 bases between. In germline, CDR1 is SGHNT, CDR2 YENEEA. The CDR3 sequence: CASSPPGQQETQYF. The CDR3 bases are TGTGCCAGCAGCCCTCCGGGACAACAAGAGACCCAGTACTTC. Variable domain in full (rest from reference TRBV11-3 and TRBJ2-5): EAGVVQSPRYKIIEKKQPVAFWCNPISGHNTLYWYLQNLGQGPELLIRYENEEAVDDSQLPKDRFSAERLKGVDSTLKIQPAELGDSAVYLCASSPPGQQETQYFGPGTRLLVL.

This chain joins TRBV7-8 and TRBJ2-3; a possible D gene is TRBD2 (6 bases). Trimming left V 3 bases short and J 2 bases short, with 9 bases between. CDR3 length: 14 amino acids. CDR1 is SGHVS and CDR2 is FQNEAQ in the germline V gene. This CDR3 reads CASSLEGNTDTQYF. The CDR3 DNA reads TGTGCCAGCAGCTTGGAGGGGAACACAGATACGCAGTATTTT.

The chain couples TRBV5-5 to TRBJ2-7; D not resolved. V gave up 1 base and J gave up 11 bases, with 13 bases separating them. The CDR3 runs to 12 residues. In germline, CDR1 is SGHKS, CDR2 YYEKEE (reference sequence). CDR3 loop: CASSLSFTREYF. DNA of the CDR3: TGTGCCAGCAGCTTGTCATTCACCCGGGAGTACTTC.

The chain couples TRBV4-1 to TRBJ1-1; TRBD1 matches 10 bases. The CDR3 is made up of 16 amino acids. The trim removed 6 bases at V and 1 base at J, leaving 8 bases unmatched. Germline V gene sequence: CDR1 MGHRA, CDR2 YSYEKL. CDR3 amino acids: CASRLPGQGSNTEAFF. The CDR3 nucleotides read TGCGCCAGCAGGCTCCCGGGACAGGGGTCGAACACTGAAGCTTTCTTT.

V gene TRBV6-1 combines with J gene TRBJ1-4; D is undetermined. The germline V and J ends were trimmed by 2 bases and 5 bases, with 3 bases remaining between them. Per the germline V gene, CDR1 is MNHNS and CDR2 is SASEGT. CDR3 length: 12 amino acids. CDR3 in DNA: TGTGCCAGCAGTGAACAGAATGAAAAACTGTTTTTT. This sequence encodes CASSEQNEKLFF.

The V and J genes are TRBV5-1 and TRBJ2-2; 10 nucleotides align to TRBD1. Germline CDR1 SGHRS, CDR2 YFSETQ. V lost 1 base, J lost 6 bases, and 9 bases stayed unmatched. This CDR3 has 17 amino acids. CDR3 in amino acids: CASSLPRDRGYPGELFF. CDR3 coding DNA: TGCGCCAGCAGCTTGCCCCGGGACAGGGGTTACCCCGGGGAGCTGTTTTTT.